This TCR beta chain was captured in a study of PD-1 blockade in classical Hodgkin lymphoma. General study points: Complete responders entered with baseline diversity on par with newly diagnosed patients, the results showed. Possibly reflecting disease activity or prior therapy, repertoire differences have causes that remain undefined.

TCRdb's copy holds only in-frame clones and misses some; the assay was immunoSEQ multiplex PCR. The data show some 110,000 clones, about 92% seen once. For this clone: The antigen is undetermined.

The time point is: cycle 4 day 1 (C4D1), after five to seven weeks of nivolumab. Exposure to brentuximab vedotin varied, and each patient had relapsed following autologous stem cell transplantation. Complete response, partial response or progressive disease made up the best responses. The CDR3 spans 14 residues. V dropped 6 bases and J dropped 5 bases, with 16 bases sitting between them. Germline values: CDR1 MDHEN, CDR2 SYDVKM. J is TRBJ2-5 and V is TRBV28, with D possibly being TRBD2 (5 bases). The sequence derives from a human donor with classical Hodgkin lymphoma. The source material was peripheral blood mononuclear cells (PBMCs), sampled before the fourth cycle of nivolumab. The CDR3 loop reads CASSGGGRRETQYF. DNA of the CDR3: TGTGCCAGCAGCGGCGGCGGTAGGAGGGAGACCCAGTACTTC. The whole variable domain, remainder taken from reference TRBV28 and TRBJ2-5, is DVKVTQSSRYLVKRTGEKVFLECVQDMDHENMFWYRQDPGLGLRLIYFSYDVKMKEKGDIPEGYSVSREKKERFSLILESASTNQTSMYLCASSGGGRRETQYFGPGTRLLVL.